The clone carrying this T cell receptor (beta chain) was seen only a few times. Its cognate antigen is unknown. The data were taken from a study of T cells in localized non-small cell lung cancer. Findings and caveats of the study: A higher density of T cells in blood coincided with extended overall survival. Across samples, adjacent lung featured a median roughly 60 of the top 100 tumor clones. Highest T cell clonality was seen in uninvolved adjacent lung, surpassing that measured in tumor. Only one tumor region was sequenced, so heterogeneity remains possible.

Method: immunoSEQ multiplex PCR; TCRdb's copy keeps in-frame clones and lacks some. The sample has roughly 2,400 clones; less than 25% are singletons. V shed 5 bases and J shed 2 bases, with 16 bases lying between them. Germline lookup yields CDR1 MNHGY and CDR2 SAAAGT. The CDR3 extends over 16 amino acids. The sequence was obtained from a woman between 40 and 69 years old with stage I squamous cell lung carcinoma. Sequences were derived from lung tumor tissue, sampled before any cancer treatment. The chain uses TRBV6-8 and TRBJ1-5; maybe TRBD1 (6 bases). The CDR3 is CASSPKGRGGNQPQHF. The CDR3 bases are TGTGCCAGCAGTCCTAAGGGCAGGGGTGGCAATCAGCCCCAGCATTTT.